Below, 32 T cell receptor beta chains from the same sample are listed, as sequenced in a study of T cells in Graves' hyperthyroidism and ophthalmopathy. RNA transcripts served as the template for amplifying TCR beta CDR3 regions. First-round RT-PCR with HTBI primers amplified the TCR CDR3 region. TCRdb re-called the multiplex PCR reads with MiXCR, one entry per CDR3 protein. Altogether about 770,000 distinct CDR3 sequences are present, approximately 19% being singletons, with the ten largest covering 15% to 20%. Sequencing used blood. These receptors all come from a woman aged 45-65 years with Graves' hyperthyroidism that later progressed to Graves' ophthalmopathy.

This clonotype was observed many times. Here the CDR3 DNA reads TGTGCCAGCACCTCACGAGGGGGTAGGGAGCTGTTTTTT. This sequence encodes CASTSRGGRELFF. The gene calls are TRBV11-2 and TRBJ2-2; D may be TRBD1 (6 bases). V lost 7 bases and J lost 9, with 15 bases in between. The germline CDR1 and CDR2 sequences are SGHAT and FQNNGV. The CDR3 sequence is 13 residues long. Together with reference TRBV11-2 and TRBJ2-2, the CDR3 gives the full variable domain: EAGVAQSPRYKIIEKRQSVAFWCNPISGHATLYWYQQILGQGPKLLIQFQNNGVVDDSQLPKDRFSAERLKGVDSTLKIQPAKLEDSAVYLCASTSRGGRELFFGEGSRLTVL.

V is TRBV6-1 and J is TRBJ2-7; the D gene is possibly TRBD1 (6 bases). The ends were cut back, 6 bases at V and 1 base at J, with 13 bases in the middle. Germline assignment: CDR1 MNHNS and CDR2 SASEGT. This CDR3 contains 14 residues. The CDR3: CASRTTTGSYEQYF. The CDR3, as DNA: TGTGCCAGCAGAACCACGACAGGATCCTACGAGCAGTACTTC.

Ten or more counts support this clonotype. V is TRBV15 and J is TRBJ2-7, with a tentative D call TRBD2 (7 bases). CDR1 and CDR2 (germline): LNHNV, YYDKDF (reference sequence). V was shortened by 7 bases and J by 1 base, with 14 bases between the two germline ends. CDR3 size: 14 residues. The CDR3 region has the DNA TGTGCCACCAAGGGCGGGGGCCTTTCCTACGAGCAGTACTTC. Translated: CATKGGGLSYEQYF.

This clonotype was found many times. V usage is TRBV3-1 and J usage is TRBJ2-7; D gene ambiguous. V was cut by 3 bases and J by 0 bases, with 9 bases left in between. The CDR3 is 14 residues long. CDR1 is LGHDT and CDR2 is YNNKEL in the germline V gene (reference sequence). This CDR3 is CASSQGLPSYEQYF. CDR3 DNA: TGTGCCAGCAGCCAGGGTCTCCCCTCCTACGAGCAGTACTTC.

This clonotype was seen a few times. The CDR3 nucleotides read TGTGCCAGCAGGAAGGCGGGGGCTAGCAATCAGCCCCAGCATTTT. It yields the protein CASRKAGASNQPQHF. This chain connects TRBV27 to TRBJ1-5; a possible D gene is TRBD1 (6 bases). V gave up 6 bases and J gave up 0 bases, with 12 bases separating them. The germline CDR1 and CDR2 sequences are MNHEY and SMNVEV (reference sequence). The CDR3 is 15 amino acids.

This clonotype was observed a few times. This rearrangement joins TRBV11-3 to TRBJ1-6; D uncertain. The germline gives CDR1 SGHNT, CDR2 YENEEA. V lost 1 base, J lost 8 bases, and 12 bases lay in between. This CDR3 spans 15 amino acids. The chain's CDR3 is CASSLVATTDSPLHF. In DNA, the CDR3 is TGTGCCAGCAGCTTAGTCGCGACAACAGATTCACCCCTCCACTTT.

V usage is TRBV10-3 and J usage is TRBJ2-5; 10 nucleotides align to TRBD1. This CDR3 has 12 residues. The ends lost 8 bases at V and 4 bases at J; junction bases unmatched: 1. Germline V gene lookup returns CDR1 ENHRY and CDR2 SYGVKD. CDR3 residues: CAIRDRGETQYF. CDR3 DNA sequence: TGTGCCATCCGGGACAGGGGAGAGACCCAGTACTTC.

The sample holds many counts of this clonotype. The chain joins TRBV13 to TRBJ1-2, with D unresolved. Trimming took 5 bases from V and 0 from J, leaving 7 bases between them. The CDR3 is 13 amino acids. Per the germline V gene, CDR1 is PRHDT and CDR2 is FYEKMQ (reference sequence). The CDR3 coding sequence is TGTGCCAGCAGCCGGGAAGCTAACTATGGCTACACCTTC. It translates to CASSREANYGYTF.

This clonotype appeared many times. J is TRBJ2-1 and V is TRBV5-1; the match to TRBD1 covers 10 bases. The CDR3 covers 15 residues. From germline, CDR1 is SGHRS and CDR2 YFSETQ. V dropped 3 bases and J dropped 8; count of bases not matched to a gene: 8. In DNA, the CDR3 is TGCGCCAGCAGCTCGGGACAGGGGAGGGTCGATGAGCAGTTCTTC. It codes for CASSSGQGRVDEQFF.

V is TRBV3-1 and J is TRBJ1-2; D remains ambiguous. V was cut by 0 bases and J by 4 bases, with 12 bases left in between. The CDR3 spans 15 residues. From germline, CDR1 is LGHDT and CDR2 YNNKEL (reference sequence). This CDR3 is CASSQESSPGYGYTF. The DNA of the CDR3 is TGTGCCAGCAGCCAAGAGAGTTCGCCCGGCTATGGCTACACCTTC.

This rearrangement joins TRBV10-3 to TRBJ1-1, with a weak D call TRBD1 (5 bases). The CDR3 totals 14 residues. Germline values: CDR1 ENHRY, CDR2 SYGVKD. Trimming pared 4 bases from V and 1 base from J, leaving 10 bases between. This chain's CDR3 is CAISGGPPNTEAFF. CDR3 DNA: TGTGCCATCAGTGGGGGACCGCCGAACACTGAAGCTTTCTTT.

CDR3 loop: CASPRGGSSANTGELFF. The CDR3 region has the DNA TGTGCCAGCCCGAGGGGGGGGTCCTCCGCGAACACCGGGGAGCTGTTTTTT. The chain is built from TRBV7-9 and TRBJ2-2, with a possible D match to TRBD2 (7 bases). V was cut by 8 bases and J by 0 bases, with 19 bases left in between. CDR1 and CDR2 from the germline V gene are SEHNR and FQNEAQ (reference sequence). The CDR3 consists of 17 residues.

In this sample, this clonotype turned up many times. J is TRBJ1-2 and V is TRBV15; no firm D call. The CDR3 runs 14 residues. Germline CDR1 and CDR2: LNHNV and YYDKDF (reference sequence). Trimming removed 9 bases at V and 0 bases at J, with 14 bases between. The CDR3 region is CATSRRYSNYGYTF. The CDR3 nucleotides are TGTGCCACGAGCCGCAGGTACTCTAACTATGGCTACACCTTC.

This chain joins TRBV11-3 and TRBJ2-7; D remains ambiguous. The germline CDR1 and CDR2 sequences are SGHNT and YENEEA. The CDR3 is made up of 14 amino acids. Trimming cost V 4 bases and J 1 base, with 11 bases left between them. The CDR3 reads CASSYEGRSYEQYF. The CDR3 DNA follows: TGTGCCAGCAGCTATGAAGGGCGATCCTACGAGCAGTACTTC.

This clonotype occurred a few times. The chain employs TRBV20-1 and TRBJ2-1; 7 bases are shared with TRBD1. Germline CDR1 reads DFQATT; CDR2 reads SNEGSKA (reference sequence). After removal of 0 bases from V and 7 bases from J, the junction contained 9 bases not matched to a gene. The CDR3 has 15 amino acids. The CDR3 spells CSARDLGQSTNEQFF. CDR3 nucleotide sequence: TGCAGTGCTAGAGATTTGGGACAGTCTACGAATGAGCAGTTCTTC.

The chain joins TRBV11-1 to TRBJ2-3; D is perhaps TRBD1 or TRBD2 (5 bases each). V was shortened by 7 bases and J by 3 bases, with 8 bases between the two germline ends. Germline values: CDR1 SGHAT, CDR2 FQDESV (reference sequence). The CDR3 has 12 residues. CDR3 in amino acids: CASTWGTDTQYF. CDR3 in DNA: TGTGCCAGCACTTGGGGGACAGATACGCAGTATTTT.

Notes on this clonotype: A junction end diverges from the germline sequence, so it may reflect a read error. The genes are TRBV19 and TRBJ1-4; D not resolved. CDR1 and CDR2 (germline): LNHDA, SQIVND (reference sequence). This CDR3 region has 12 residues. CDR3 nucleotide sequence: TGTGCCAGTAACAGCCGTATGGAAAAACTGTCTTTT. Amino acid sequence: CASNSRMEKLSF.

This clonotype occurred many times. This chain joins TRBV12-3 or TRBV12-4 and TRBJ2-3, with D tentatively TRBD1 or TRBD2 (6 bases each). The CDR3 is 15 residues long. Trimming left V 5 bases short and J 5 bases short, with 17 bases between. The CDR3 sequence is CASSHIGGPGDTQYF. CDR3 nucleotide sequence: TGTGCCAGCAGTCACATTGGGGGGCCGGGAGATACGCAGTATTTT.

This clonotype has only a few counts. This chain joins TRBV19 and TRBJ1-5; D not certain. Trimming left V 5 bases short and J 2 bases short, with 13 bases between. This CDR3 is 15 amino acids long. The germline V gene has CDR1 LNHDA and CDR2 SQIVND (reference sequence). The CDR3 spells CASSPGQRRNQPQHF. The CDR3 DNA reads TGTGCCAGTAGTCCGGGCCAGAGGCGCAATCAGCCCCAGCATTTT.

This clonotype was seen ten or more times. This sequence joins TRBV7-8 and TRBJ1-2; 8 bases agree with TRBD1. V trimming: 0 bases; J trimming: 1 base; junction bases outside the gene matches: 4. The V gene's germline CDR1 is SGHVS and CDR2 FQNEAQ. This CDR3 has 16 amino acids. The CDR3 is CASSLALGQGNYGYTF. As DNA, the CDR3 is TGTGCCAGCAGCTTAGCGCTTGGACAGGGTAACTATGGCTACACCTTC.

This clonotype has a handful of counts. The chain uses TRBV5-1 and TRBJ1-2; TRBD1 matches 7 bases. The CDR3 totals 16 residues. Trimming cost V 0 bases and J 5 bases; bases outside gene matches: 10. Germline V CDR1 and CDR2: SGHRS, YFSETQ. Here the CDR3 DNA reads TGCGCCAGCAGCTTGGGTAGATCGGACAGGAGTTATGGCTACACCTTC. Translated: CASSLGRSDRSYGYTF. Full variable domain (missing parts from reference TRBV5-1 and TRBJ1-2): KAGVTQTPRYLIKTRGQQVTLSCSPISGHRSVSWYQQTPGQGLQFLFEYFSETQRNKGNFPGRFSGRQFSNSRSEMNVSTLELGDSALYLCASSLGRSDRSYGYTFGSGTRLTVV.

The table lists this clonotype with many counts. The V call is TRBV12-3 or TRBV12-4, the J call TRBJ2-3; the match to TRBD1 covers 7 bases. CDR3 size: 16 residues. V lost 3 bases to trimming and J lost 3 bases; unmatched junction nucleotides: 9. As DNA, the CDR3 is TGTGCCAGCAGTTTTCGGGAACAGGGGATGACAGATACGCAGTATTTT. It encodes CASSFREQGMTDTQYF.

This chain connects TRBV6-1 to TRBJ2-5; D tentatively reads TRBD1 or TRBD2 (5 bases each). The V gene's germline CDR1 is MNHNS and CDR2 SASEGT. This CDR3 has 15 amino acids. Trimming pared 6 bases from V and 1 base from J, leaving 15 bases between. The CDR3 loop reads CASSAFGAFQETQYF. CDR3 DNA sequence: TGTGCCAGCAGCGCGTTCGGGGCTTTCCAAGAGACCCAGTACTTC.

Notes on this clonotype: This may arise from a read error, as a much more abundant clone is one base away. The gene calls are TRBV2 and TRBJ2-1; 7 bases match TRBD1. The ends lost 6 bases at V and 7 bases at J; junction bases unmatched: 6. Germline V lookup: CDR1 SNHLY, CDR2 FYNNEI. The CDR3 has 13 residues. The CDR3 DNA reads TGTGCCAGCAGGGCGAGGGGGCGAAATGAGCAGTTCTTC. Its translation: CASRARGRNEQFF. The entire variable domain, with the rest obtained from reference TRBV2 and TRBJ2-1, is as follows: EPEVTQTPSHQVTQMGQEVILRCVPISNHLYFYWYRQILGQKVEFLVSFYNNEISEKSEIFDDQFSVERPDGSNFTLKIRSTKLEDSAMYFCASRARGRNEQFFGPGTRLTVL.

The table lists this clonotype with many counts. The rearrangement links TRBV5-1 to TRBJ2-1; D gene unclear. Trimming stripped 0 bases from V and 13 bases from J, with 8 bases between. The CDR3 extends over 11 amino acids. Germline V lookup: CDR1 SGHRS, CDR2 YFSETQ. CDR3 in DNA: TGCGCCAGCAGCTTGGGGCACGCCCAGTTCTTC. Translated, it gives CASSLGHAQFF.

This clonotype was seen a few times. This chain connects TRBV6-5 to TRBJ2-7; D gene unclear. Germline assignment: CDR1 MNHEY and CDR2 SVGAGI. The CDR3 runs 15 residues. V was trimmed by 2 bases and J by 2 bases, leaving 13 bases between them. The CDR3 loop is CASSYQAPGTYEQYF. As DNA, the CDR3 is TGTGCCAGCAGTTACCAAGCTCCTGGCACCTACGAGCAGTACTTC.

In this sample, this clonotype turned up a few times. The chain employs TRBV20-1 and TRBJ2-1; TRBD2 is a possible D gene (5 bases). V was clipped by 6 bases and J by 7 bases, with 16 bases between them. In germline, CDR1 is DFQATT, CDR2 SNEGSKA (reference sequence). There are 13 residues in the CDR3. CDR3: CSAERGRRNEQFF. CDR3 nucleotides: TGCAGTGCGGAACGGGGTCGGAGGAATGAGCAGTTCTTC.

This clonotype was observed at least ten times. This chain uses TRBV10-3 with TRBJ1-1; D not resolved. Germline lookup yields CDR1 ENHRY and CDR2 SYGVKD. This CDR3 is 15 amino acids long. Trimming pared 6 bases from V and 0 bases from J, leaving 14 bases between. The CDR3 protein is CAIRREFGVNTEAFF. The CDR3 DNA is TGTGCCATCAGGAGGGAATTCGGGGTGAACACTGAAGCTTTCTTT.

In this sample, this clonotype turned up a few times. The V and J genes are TRBV6-1 and TRBJ1-3; no reliable D call. Trimming took off 7 bases at V and 0 bases at J, with 13 bases between the two ends. The germline V gene has CDR1 MNHNS and CDR2 SASEGT. This CDR3 is 15 amino acids long. The CDR3 protein is CASTHNFDSGNTIYF. The CDR3 DNA reads as TGTGCCAGCACTCACAACTTCGACTCTGGAAACACCATATATTTT.

This clonotype was observed many times. The chain links TRBV18 to TRBJ1-1; unclear D gene. The CDR3 length is 15 residues. CDR1 is KGHSH, CDR2 LQKENI, per germline. The V gene lost 0 bases and the J gene lost 3 bases, with 11 bases spanning the gap. Written as DNA, the CDR3 is TGTGCCAGCTCACCACCGTGGGCCGAGGACACTGAAGCTTTCTTT. As protein: CASSPPWAEDTEAFF.

This clonotype was seen many times. The chain joins TRBV7-3 to TRBJ1-2, with a weak D call TRBD1 (5 bases). Per germline, CDR1 SGHTA and CDR2 FQGTGA. The germline V and J ends were trimmed by 4 bases and 4 bases, with 19 bases remaining between them. This CDR3 is 16 amino acids long. DNA for the CDR3: TGTGCCAGCAGCTCTTCCGGGGCGCTTGGTCCCTATGGCTACACCTTC. Encoded protein: CASSSSGALGPYGYTF.

This clonotype came up a few times. The V call is TRBV6-1, the J call TRBJ1-1; D perhaps matches TRBD1 (5 bases). Trimming took off 6 bases at V and 1 base at J, with 21 bases between the two ends. The CDR3 has 17 residues. Germline loops: CDR1 MNHNS, CDR2 SASEGT. The CDR3 loop is CASSNEGTGPGNTEAFF. CDR3 DNA sequence: TGTGCCAGCAGCAACGAAGGGACGGGGCCAGGGAACACTGAAGCTTTCTTT.